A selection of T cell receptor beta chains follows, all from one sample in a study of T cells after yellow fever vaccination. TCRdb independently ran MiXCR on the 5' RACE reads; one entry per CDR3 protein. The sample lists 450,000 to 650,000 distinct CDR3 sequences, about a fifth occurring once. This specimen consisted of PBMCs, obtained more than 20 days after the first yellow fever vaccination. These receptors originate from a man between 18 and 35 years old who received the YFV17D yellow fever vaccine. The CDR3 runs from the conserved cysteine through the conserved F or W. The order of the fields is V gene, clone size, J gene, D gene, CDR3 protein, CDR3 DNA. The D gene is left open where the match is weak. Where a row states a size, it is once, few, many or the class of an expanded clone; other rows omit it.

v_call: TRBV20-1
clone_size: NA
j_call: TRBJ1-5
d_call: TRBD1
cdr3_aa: CSAGDRGFQPQHF
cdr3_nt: TGCAGTGCTGGGGACAGGGGATTTCAGCCCCAGCATTTT

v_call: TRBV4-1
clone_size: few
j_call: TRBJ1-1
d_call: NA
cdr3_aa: CASSHRGGEAFF
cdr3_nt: TGCGCCAGCAGCCACCGGGGGGGTGAGGCTTTCTTT

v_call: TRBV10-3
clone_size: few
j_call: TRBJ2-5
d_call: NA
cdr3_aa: CASGTGRRSRGLQGLDQYF
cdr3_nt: TGTGCCTCGGGGACCGGCAGGAGATCGCGGGGGCTTCAGGGGTTGGACCAGTACTTC

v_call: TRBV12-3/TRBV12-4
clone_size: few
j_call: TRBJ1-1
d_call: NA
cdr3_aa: CASSKGLGTEAFF
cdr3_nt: TGTGCCAGCAGCAAGGGTTTAGGCACTGAAGCTTTCTTT

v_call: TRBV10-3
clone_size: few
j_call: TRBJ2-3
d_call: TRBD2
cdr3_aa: CAIKGLAGGTDTQYF
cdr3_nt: TGTGCCATCAAGGGGCTAGCGGGGGGCACAGATACGCAGTATTTT

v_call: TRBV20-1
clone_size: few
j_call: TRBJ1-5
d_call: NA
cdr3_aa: CSARDGGGQPQHF
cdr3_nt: TGCAGTGCTAGAGATGGTGGTGGTCAGCCCCAGCATTTT

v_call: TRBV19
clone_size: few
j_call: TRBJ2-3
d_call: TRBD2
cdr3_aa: CASAKAGDTDTQYF
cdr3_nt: TGTGCCAGTGCAAAAGCGGGGGACACAGATACGCAGTATTTT

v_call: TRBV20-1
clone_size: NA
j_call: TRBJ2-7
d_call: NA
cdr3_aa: CSAGRDTFYEQYF
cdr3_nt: TGCAGTGCTGGCCGGGACACCTTCTACGAGCAGTACTTC

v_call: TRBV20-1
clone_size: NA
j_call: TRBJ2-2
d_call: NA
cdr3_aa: CSARDRAGVGTGELFF
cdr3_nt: TGCAGTGCTAGAGATCGGGCAGGGGTTGGCACCGGGGAGCTGTTTTTT

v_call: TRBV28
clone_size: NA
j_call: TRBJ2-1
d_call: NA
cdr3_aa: CASIKGGVYNEQFF
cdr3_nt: TGTGCCAGCATAAAGGGGGGGGTCTACAATGAGCAGTTCTTC

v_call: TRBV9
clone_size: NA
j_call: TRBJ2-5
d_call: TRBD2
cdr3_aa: CASSPPAGAYQETQYF
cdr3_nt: TGTGCCAGCAGCCCCCCAGCGGGGGCCTACCAAGAGACCCAGTACTTC

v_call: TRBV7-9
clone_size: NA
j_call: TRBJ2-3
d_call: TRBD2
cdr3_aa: CASSLGVHSGTTDTQYF
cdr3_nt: TGTGCCAGCAGCTTAGGTGTGCATAGCGGGACCACAGATACGCAGTATTTT

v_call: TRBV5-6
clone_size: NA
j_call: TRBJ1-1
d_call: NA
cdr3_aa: CASSLVGGRRSEAFF
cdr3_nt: TGTGCCAGCAGCTTGGTCGGGGGGCGCAGGTCTGAAGCTTTCTTT

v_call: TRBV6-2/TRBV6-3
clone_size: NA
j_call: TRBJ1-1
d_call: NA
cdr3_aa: CASSTATSLRDTEAFF
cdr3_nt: TGTGCCAGCAGTACCGCGACATCACTTCGGGACACTGAAGCTTTCTTT

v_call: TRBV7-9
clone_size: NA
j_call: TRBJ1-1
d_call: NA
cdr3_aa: CASSTQATVNTEAFF
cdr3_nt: TGTGCCAGCAGCACCCAAGCTACAGTTAACACTGAAGCTTTCTTT

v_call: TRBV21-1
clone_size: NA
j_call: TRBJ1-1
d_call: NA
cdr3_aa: CASSNQGYITEAFF
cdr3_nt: TGTGCCAGCAGCAACCAGGGATACATCACTGAAGCTTTCTTT

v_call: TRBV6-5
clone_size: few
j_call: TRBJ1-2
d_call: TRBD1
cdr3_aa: CASSYSGQLYGYTF
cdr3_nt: TGTGCCAGCAGTTACTCGGGACAGCTCTATGGCTACACCTTC

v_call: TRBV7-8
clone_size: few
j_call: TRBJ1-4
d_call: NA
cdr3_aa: CASSPRETNEKLFF
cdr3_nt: TGTGCCAGCAGTCCGAGGGAAACTAATGAAAAACTGTTTTTT

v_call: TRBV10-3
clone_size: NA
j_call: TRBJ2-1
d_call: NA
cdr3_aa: CAISAGTLTFYNEQFF
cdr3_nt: TGTGCCATCAGTGCCGGGACCTTGACTTTCTACAATGAGCAGTTCTTC

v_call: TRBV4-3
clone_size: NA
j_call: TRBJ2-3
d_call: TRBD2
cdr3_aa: CASSQDGREATQYF
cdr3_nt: TGCGCCAGCAGCCAAGATGGGAGGGAGGCTACGCAGTATTTT

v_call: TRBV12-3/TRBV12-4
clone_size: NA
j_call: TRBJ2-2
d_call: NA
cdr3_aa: CASSRSGVAGELFF
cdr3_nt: TGTGCCAGCAGTAGGTCGGGGGTTGCCGGGGAGCTGTTTTTT

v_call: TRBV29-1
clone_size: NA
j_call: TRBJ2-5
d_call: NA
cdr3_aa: CSVGGTHLETQYF
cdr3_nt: TGCAGCGTGGGGGGGACACATTTAGAGACCCAGTACTTC

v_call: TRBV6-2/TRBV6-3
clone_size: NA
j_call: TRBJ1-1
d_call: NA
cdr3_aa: CASSHGERTEAFF
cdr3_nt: TGTGCCAGCAGCCACGGGGAGAGGACTGAAGCTTTCTTT

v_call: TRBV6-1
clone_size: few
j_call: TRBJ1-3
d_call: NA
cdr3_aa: CASRWTVSGNTIYF
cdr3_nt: TGTGCCAGCAGGTGGACAGTCTCTGGAAACACCATATATTTT

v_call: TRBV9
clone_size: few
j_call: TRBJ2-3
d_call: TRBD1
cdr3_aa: CASSVLGQITDTQYF
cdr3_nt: TGTGCCAGCAGCGTACTGGGACAGATCACAGATACGCAGTATTTT

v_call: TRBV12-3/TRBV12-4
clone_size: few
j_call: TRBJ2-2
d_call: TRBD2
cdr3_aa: CASSLSGDAAGELFF
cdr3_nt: TGTGCCAGCAGTCTTAGCGGGGACGCGGCCGGGGAGCTGTTTTTT

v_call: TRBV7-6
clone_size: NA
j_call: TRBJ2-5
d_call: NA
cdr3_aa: CASSLAPAGHETQYF
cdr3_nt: TGTGCCAGCAGCTTAGCGCCGGCAGGACACGAGACCCAGTACTTC

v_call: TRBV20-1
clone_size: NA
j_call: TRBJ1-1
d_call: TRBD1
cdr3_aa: CSARETGKVETEAFF
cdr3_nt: TGCAGTGCTAGGGAGACAGGGAAGGTAGAAACTGAAGCTTTCTTT

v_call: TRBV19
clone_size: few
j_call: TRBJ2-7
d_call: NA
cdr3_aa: CASSPADRRLQYF
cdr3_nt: TGTGCCAGTAGCCCAGCCGACAGGCGGCTGCAGTACTTC

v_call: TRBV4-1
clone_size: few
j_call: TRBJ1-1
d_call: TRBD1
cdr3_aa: CASSQSQGLNTEAFF
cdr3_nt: TGCGCCAGCAGCCAATCACAGGGGTTGAACACTGAAGCTTTCTTT

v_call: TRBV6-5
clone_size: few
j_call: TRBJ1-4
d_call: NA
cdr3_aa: CASSWRGHNEKLFF
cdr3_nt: TGTGCCAGCAGTTGGCGGGGGCATAATGAAAAACTGTTTTTT

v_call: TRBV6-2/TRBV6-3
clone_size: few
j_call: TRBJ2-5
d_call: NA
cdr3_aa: CASREWVQETQYF
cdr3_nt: TGTGCCAGCAGAGAGTGGGTACAAGAGACCCAGTACTTC

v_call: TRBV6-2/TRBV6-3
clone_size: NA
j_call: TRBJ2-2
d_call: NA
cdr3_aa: CASSFPTNTGELFF
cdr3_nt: TGTGCCAGCAGTTTTCCCACTAACACCGGGGAGCTGTTTTTT

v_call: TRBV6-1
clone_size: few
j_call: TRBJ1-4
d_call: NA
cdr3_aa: CASRERGSNEKLFF
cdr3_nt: TGTGCCAGCAGGGAGAGGGGAAGTAATGAAAAACTGTTTTTT

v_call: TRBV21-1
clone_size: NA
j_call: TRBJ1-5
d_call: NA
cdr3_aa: CASSKWKAGGCQPQHF
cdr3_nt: TGTGCCAGCAGCAAATGGAAAGCAGGGGGGTGTCAGCCCCAGCATTTT

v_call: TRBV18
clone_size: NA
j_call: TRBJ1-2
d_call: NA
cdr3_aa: CASSPARDGGYGYTF
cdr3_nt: TGTGCCAGCTCACCGGCCCGGGACGGCGGCTATGGCTACACCTTC

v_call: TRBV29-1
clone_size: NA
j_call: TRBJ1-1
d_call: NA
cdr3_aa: CSVSREGITEAFF
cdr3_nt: TGCAGCGTTTCCAGGGAAGGAATCACTGAAGCTTTCTTT

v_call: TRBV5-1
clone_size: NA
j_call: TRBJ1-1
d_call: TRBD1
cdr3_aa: CASSPMGQGNTEAFF
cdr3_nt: TGCGCCAGCAGCCCAATGGGACAGGGAAACACTGAAGCTTTCTTT

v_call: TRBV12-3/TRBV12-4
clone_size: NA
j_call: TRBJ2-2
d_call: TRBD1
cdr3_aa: CASSPRTPTGAGELFF
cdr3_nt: TGTGCCAGCAGTCCACGAACCCCGACAGGGGCCGGGGAGCTGTTTTTT

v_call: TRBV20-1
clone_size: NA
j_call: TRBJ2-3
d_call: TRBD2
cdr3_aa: CSARASGGATDTQYF
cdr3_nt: TGCAGTGCTAGAGCGAGCGGGGGGGCCACAGATACGCAGTATTTT

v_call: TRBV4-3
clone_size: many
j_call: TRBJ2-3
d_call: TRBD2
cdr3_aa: CASSRLGGGGPDTQYF
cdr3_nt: TGCGCCAGCAGCCGACTAGGCGGGGGGGGACCAGATACGCAGTATTTT

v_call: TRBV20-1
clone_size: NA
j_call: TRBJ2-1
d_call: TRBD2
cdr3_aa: CSARDVTSGGAYNEQFF
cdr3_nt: TGCAGTGCTAGGGATGTAACTAGCGGGGGGGCCTACAATGAGCAGTTCTTC

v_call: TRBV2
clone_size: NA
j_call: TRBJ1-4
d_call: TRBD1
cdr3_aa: CASSEGGQSEKLFF
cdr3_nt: TGTGCCAGCAGTGAAGGGGGACAGAGTGAAAAACTGTTTTTT

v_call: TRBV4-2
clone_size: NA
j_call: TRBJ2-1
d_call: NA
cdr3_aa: CASSQRLATNNEQFF
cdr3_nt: TGTGCCAGCAGCCAAAGGCTAGCGACTAACAATGAGCAGTTCTTC

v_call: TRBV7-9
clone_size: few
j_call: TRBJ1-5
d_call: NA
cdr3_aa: CASSLGTGMRQPQHF
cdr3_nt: TGTGCCAGCAGCTTAGGTACAGGGATGCGGCAGCCCCAGCATTTT

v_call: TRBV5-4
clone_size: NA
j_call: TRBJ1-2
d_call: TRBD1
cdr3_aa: CASSLAGQLLYGYTF
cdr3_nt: TGTGCCAGCAGCTTGGCGGGACAGTTACTTTATGGCTACACCTTC

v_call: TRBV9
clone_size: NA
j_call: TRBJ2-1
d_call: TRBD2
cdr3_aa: CASSVVGSGGAVYNEQFF
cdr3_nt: TGTGCCAGCAGCGTAGTAGGGAGCGGGGGGGCGGTTTACAATGAGCAGTTCTTC